This TCR beta chain was retrieved from a study of CD8+ T cells in alopecia areata. The treatment: oral pan-JAK inhibitor, 5-10 mg twice daily. Investigators isolated RNA and reverse transcribed it into cDNA to act as the sequencing template. Generated by immunoSEQ multiplex PCR, the TCRdb table keeps only in-frame clones and is missing some. This sample has approximately 200,000 clones, with 45% to 65% found just once. In the case of this clone: Its antigen is unknown.

Regarding the study as a whole: Clonality in lesional scalp, especially alopecia totalis/universalis, exceeded that of normal scalp.

Germline CDR1 and CDR2: SGHDT and YYEEEE. This CDR3 is 15 amino acids long. Deletions cut 4 bases from V and 4 bases from J, with 17 bases between. This sequence joins TRBV5-6 and TRBJ1-2; D is perhaps TRBD1 (5 bases). The sequencing here drew on CD4+ T cells sorted from blood, taken at week 4, from a patient treated with tofacitinib. The source of this sequence is a human donor with alopecia areata. CDR3 in DNA: TGTGCCAGCAGCCTCCAAGGGGTGGTAGGCTATGGCTACACCTTC. It codes for CASSLQGVVGYGYTF.